The following is a TCR beta chain sequence with its context. What it recognizes is unknown. This sample is drawn from a study of Graves' ophthalmopathy and Graves' hyperthyroidism. Scientists amplified the TCR beta CDR3 regions from RNA transcripts. HTBI primers were employed in first-round RT-PCR, then a second-round multiplex PCR followed. MiXCR was run by TCRdb on the multiplex PCR reads, yielding one entry per CDR3 protein. Of over 500,000 distinct CDR3 sequences listed, roughly 20% are singletons. J lost 4 bases, V lost 6 bases, and 9 bases had no gene match. This CDR3 region has 14 residues. Germline CDR1 MNHEY, CDR2 SVGEGT. Findings of the study overall: Blood also harbored most expanded thyroid clonotypes above 0.001 frequency. Forecasting of ophthalmopathy progression by the model achieved less than 71% sensitivity and around 77% specificity.

The sequence was obtained from a woman younger than 30 with stable Graves' hyperthyroidism. Some clones in this sample may be carry-over from other donors' samples. Sample: peripheral blood. The rearrangement links TRBV6-2 or TRBV6-3 to TRBJ2-7; 7 nucleotides line up with TRBD2. CDR3: CASSKQASGYEQYF. In DNA form, the CDR3 reads TGTGCCAGCAGCAAGCAGGCTAGCGGATACGAGCAGTACTTC.